The subject of this entry is one TCR beta chain. These data are taken from a study of OX40 agonist ivuxolimab in advanced cancers. Here immunoSEQ multiplex PCR was the method, and the copy in TCRdb shows in-frame clones only, minus some. This table has more than 55,000 clones, roughly 80% appearing once. The receptor was derived from an adult with an advanced solid tumor such as melanoma, head and neck, liver or kidney cancer. The specimen comprised CD4+ or CD8+ T cells sorted from blood, sampled in a trial of the OX40 agonist ivuxolimab.

CDR3 protein: CASSLMPGVSYNEQFF. CDR3 sequence (DNA): TGCGCCAGCAGCTTGATGCCAGGGGTCTCCTACAATGAGCAGTTCTTC. The rearrangement uses TRBV5-1 and TRBJ2-1, with D possibly TRBD1 on 6 matching bases. The germline CDR1 and CDR2 sequences are SGHRS and YFSETQ. The CDR3 is 16 amino acids. Trimming cost V 1 base and J 0 bases, with 11 bases left between them.